The 30 T cell receptor beta chains reported below all come from one sample, sequenced in a study of HIV-infected patients and healthy controls. TCRdb passed the 5' RACE reads through MiXCR, listing each CDR3 protein once. The table has some 20,000 distinct CDR3 sequences, 15% to 20% seen once. Source material: CD8+ T cells from blood. Receptors originate from a human donor in good health.

The table lists this clonotype with many counts. The rearrangement joins TRBV2 to TRBJ2-7; 10 bases map to TRBD2. V lost 4 bases to trimming and J lost 1 base; unmatched junction nucleotides: 10. CDR3 length: 17 amino acids. Germline V gene data show CDR1 as SNHLY and CDR2 as FYNNEI. CDR3 DNA sequence: TGTGCCAGCAGTGGGGGCCCTAGCGGGAGTGCGTCCTACGAGCAGTACTTC. Translation: CASSGGPSGSASYEQYF.

This clonotype was found a few times. The genes are TRBV20-1 and TRBJ2-3; TRBD2 is a possible D gene (5 bases). V was shortened by 6 bases and J by 3 bases, with 19 bases between the two germline ends. CDR1 and CDR2 (germline): DFQATT, SNEGSKA (reference sequence). The CDR3 covers 15 residues. This chain's CDR3 is CSALTRGPRTDTQYF. The CDR3, as DNA: TGCAGTGCCTTGACCCGAGGGCCAAGGACAGATACGCAGTATTTT.

The chain recombines TRBV12-3 or TRBV12-4 with TRBJ1-2, with 7 nucleotides matching TRBD1. With 7 bases clipped from V and 4 bases from J, the junction kept 12 bases outside the gene matches. The CDR3 sequence is 15 residues long. CDR3 protein: CASTPRDRLGYGYTF. Here the CDR3 DNA reads TGTGCCAGCACCCCCAGGGACAGACTAGGCTATGGCTACACCTTC.

This clonotype came up many times. J is TRBJ1-4 and V is TRBV12-3 or TRBV12-4; 9 bases fit TRBD1. J lost 5 bases, V lost 1 base, and 5 bases had no gene match. This CDR3 has 16 residues. In nucleotides, the CDR3 is TGTGCCAGCAGTTTAGGGGGACAGGGATTAAATGAAAAACTGTTTTTT. It translates to CASSLGGQGLNEKLFF.

Only a few counts were recorded for this clonotype. The V call is TRBV10-2, the J call TRBJ2-2; D is possibly TRBD1 (6 bases). Germline CDR1 is WSHSY and CDR2 is SAAADI. This CDR3 is built from 14 residues. V was pared by 2 bases and J by 3 bases, with 7 bases between. The CDR3 here is CASSEGQHTGELFF. CDR3 DNA: TGCGCCAGCAGTGAGGGACAGCACACCGGGGAGCTGTTTTTT.

The J gene is TRBJ2-1, the V gene TRBV7-6, with a weak D call TRBD2 (5 bases). Trimming shortened V by 1 base and J by 9 bases, and 10 bases separated the two germline ends. This CDR3 comprises 13 residues. Germline V lookup: CDR1 SGHVS, CDR2 FNYEAQ. CDR3 sequence: CASSLGEFGEQFF. In DNA, the CDR3 is TGTGCCAGCAGCTTAGGGGAGTTCGGTGAGCAGTTCTTC. Looking up the rest from reference TRBV7-6 and TRBJ2-1 gives the full variable domain: GAGVSQSPRYKVTKRGQDVALRCDPISGHVSLYWYRQALGQGPEFLTYFNYEAQQDKSGLPNDRFSAERPEGSISTLTIQRTEQRDSAMYRCASSLGEFGEQFFGPGTRLTVL.

There are many counts of this clonotype. The chain uses TRBV18 and TRBJ2-3; no clear D. Germline CDR1 reads KGHSH; CDR2 reads LQKENI. V was pared by 10 bases and J by 3 bases, with 17 bases between. The CDR3 covers 14 residues. In DNA form, the CDR3 reads TGTGCCACCGAGAGGAGACCGCAAACAGATACGCAGTATTTT. It codes for CATERRPQTDTQYF.

The V gene is TRBV19, the J gene TRBJ2-1, with D possibly matching TRBD1 (6 bases). The CDR3 runs 14 residues. Looked up from germline, CDR1 is LNHDA and CDR2 is SQIVND (reference sequence). The V end was cut by 10 bases, the J end by 4 bases, with 17 bases between. DNA of the CDR3: TGTGCCACCTCGACAGGCCCTTTTTACAATGAGCAGTTCTTC. Translated: CATSTGPFYNEQFF.

This clonotype was observed a few times. V and J are TRBV13 and TRBJ2-5; unclear D gene. Trimming pared 2 bases from V and 2 bases from J, leaving 6 bases between. There are 13 residues in the CDR3. In germline, CDR1 is PRHDT, CDR2 FYEKMQ (reference sequence). The CDR3 DNA follows: TGTGCCAGCAGCTTAAGGTTTCAAGAGACCCAGTACTTC. As protein: CASSLRFQETQYF. Combining the CDR3 with reference TRBV13 and TRBJ2-5 gives the whole variable domain AAGVIQSPRHLIKEKRETATLKCYPIPRHDTVYWYQQGPGQDPQFLISFYEKMQSDKGSIPDRFSAQQFSDYHSELNMSSLELGDSALYFCASSLRFQETQYFGPGTRLLVL.

Ten or more counts support this clonotype. CDR3 amino acids: CAWRGTGNYGYTF. The CDR3 DNA reads as TGTGCCTGGAGGGGGACAGGGAACTATGGCTACACCTTC. The chain links TRBV30 to TRBJ1-2; TRBD1 matches 9 bases. Germline V lookup: CDR1 GTSNPN, CDR2 SVGIG (reference sequence). This CDR3 contains 13 residues. The junction had 1 base not matched to a gene; V was cut back by 3 bases and J by 2 bases.

At least ten counts were recorded for this clonotype. The chain links TRBV10-3 to TRBJ1-2; D might be TRBD1 (6 bases). CDR3 length equals 16 residues. Germline V gene lookup returns CDR1 ENHRY and CDR2 SYGVKD. With 3 bases removed from V and 8 bases from J, the gap between germline ends came to 22 bases. The CDR3 is CAISDRSWGTGLGYTF. The CDR3 DNA is TGTGCCATCAGTGACCGGTCCTGGGGCACAGGGTTAGGCTACACCTTC.

The rearrangement uses TRBV4-3 and TRBJ2-7; D gene unclear. The CDR3 has 13 residues. Germline V gene lookup returns CDR1 LGHNA and CDR2 YSLEER. The ends were cut back, 3 bases at V and 6 bases at J, with 12 bases in the middle. In DNA, the CDR3 is TGCGCCAGCAGCCACGATACCGAGAGCGAGCAGTACTTC. As protein: CASSHDTESEQYF.

Many counts were recorded for this clonotype. This chain connects TRBV7-9 to TRBJ1-1; D is undetermined. Germline V lookup: CDR1 SEHNR, CDR2 FQNEAQ (reference sequence). Trimming shortened V by 4 bases and J by 4 bases, and 4 bases separated the two germline ends. This CDR3 is 11 amino acids long. CDR3 coding DNA: TGTGCCAGCAGCTCAGTCACTGAAGCTTTCTTT. Translation gives CASSSVTEAFF.

This clonotype was observed a handful of times. This chain joins TRBV19 and TRBJ2-3, with 10 bases that match TRBD1. CDR1 and CDR2 from the germline V gene are LNHDA and SQIVND (reference sequence). The junction had 12 bases not matched to a gene; V was cut back by 5 bases and J by 4 bases. The CDR3 has 17 residues. Written as DNA, the CDR3 is TGTGCCAGTAGTTTGAACTTCCGGGACAGGGGTTCAGATACGCAGTATTTT. Protein product: CASSLNFRDRGSDTQYF. Together with reference TRBV19 and TRBJ2-3, the CDR3 gives the full variable domain: DGGITQSPKYLFRKEGQNVTLSCEQNLNHDAMYWYRQDPGQGLRLIYYSQIVNDFQKGDIAEGYSVSREKKESFPLTVTSAQKNPTAFYLCASSLNFRDRGSDTQYFGPGTRLTVL.

The chain is built from TRBV19 and TRBJ2-5; 7 bases are shared with TRBD2. CDR3 length: 15 residues. Looked up from germline, CDR1 is LNHDA and CDR2 is SQIVND (reference sequence). The ends lost 6 bases at V and 1 base at J; junction bases unmatched: 8. CDR3 in DNA: TGTGCCAGTAGCACCGGGGGGACTGTCCAAGAGACCCAGTACTTC. This gives the protein CASSTGGTVQETQYF.

This clonotype was counted only a few times. The rearrangement links TRBV11-2 to TRBJ2-3, with D perhaps matching TRBD2 (5 bases). This CDR3 spans 14 amino acids. Trimming stripped 5 bases from V and 4 bases from J, with 13 bases between. The germline V gene encodes CDR1 SGHAT and CDR2 FQNNGV. CDR3 nucleotides: TGTGCCAGCAGCCCCTGGACTCTTCCAGATACGCAGTATTTT. The encoded protein is CASSPWTLPDTQYF. The complete variable domain, with remaining parts taken from reference TRBV11-2 and TRBJ2-3, reads EAGVAQSPRYKIIEKRQSVAFWCNPISGHATLYWYQQILGQGPKLLIQFQNNGVVDDSQLPKDRFSAERLKGVDSTLKIQPAKLEDSAVYLCASSPWTLPDTQYFGPGTRLTVL.

This clonotype is deemed medium-sized. The chain uses TRBV4-1 and TRBJ2-1; D is uncertain. CDR1 MGHRA and CDR2 YSYEKL come from the germline V gene. Trimming pared 1 base from V and 11 bases from J, leaving 12 bases between. This CDR3 spans 13 amino acids. The CDR3 DNA reads TGCGCCAGCAGCCAAGGACGGACGTCCCAGCAGTTCTTC. This codes for CASSQGRTSQQFF.

V is TRBV19 and J is TRBJ2-7; D unresolved. The CDR3 totals 14 residues. In germline, CDR1 is LNHDA, CDR2 SQIVND (reference sequence). V lost 3 bases and J lost 3, with 12 bases in between. The CDR3, as DNA: TGTGCCAGTAGTATTGACCTAGAAGACTACGAGCAGTACTTC. This encodes CASSIDLEDYEQYF.

This chain links TRBV10-3 with TRBJ2-1; perhaps TRBD1 as D (5 bases). CDR3 length equals 11 residues. V was clipped by 10 bases and J by 10 bases, with 14 bases between them. Per the germline V gene, CDR1 is ENHRY and CDR2 is SYGVKD. The CDR3 is CATQAAGEQFF. The DNA of the CDR3 is TGTGCCACTCAGGCTGCAGGGGAGCAGTTCTTC.

This clonotype was counted a few times. The V call is TRBV11-2, the J call TRBJ1-1; no firm D call. Germline V gives CDR1 SGHAT, CDR2 FQNNGV. Trimming removed 1 base from V and 3 bases from J, with 3 bases in between. This CDR3 contains 12 residues. The CDR3 bases are TGTGCCAGCAGCTTAGTATACACTGAAGCTTTCTTT. Protein product: CASSLVYTEAFF.

This clonotype appeared a few times. The chain recombines TRBV7-9 with TRBJ2-1; 7 bases are a match to TRBD1. V dropped 5 bases and J dropped 6; count of bases not matched to a gene: 4. This CDR3 spans 13 amino acids. CDR1 is SEHNR and CDR2 is FQNEAQ in the germline V gene (reference sequence). In DNA form, the CDR3 reads TGTGCCAGCAGCCTCAACAGGGGCAATGAGCAGTTCTTC. This sequence encodes CASSLNRGNEQFF.

V gene TRBV15 combines with J gene TRBJ2-1, with D tentatively TRBD1 or TRBD2 (5 bases each). Trimming cost V 6 bases and J 0 bases, with 12 bases left between them. CDR3 length equals 15 residues. Germline V gene sequence: CDR1 LNHNV, CDR2 YYDKDF (reference sequence). This chain's CDR3 is CATSRDASSYNEQFF. The CDR3 DNA follows: TGTGCCACCAGTCGGGACGCGAGCTCCTACAATGAGCAGTTCTTC.

V and J are TRBV4-1 and TRBJ2-2; D may be TRBD2 (5 bases). The V gene's germline CDR1 is MGHRA and CDR2 YSYEKL. The CDR3 loop spans 17 amino acids. Between the trimmed V and J ends, which lost 5 bases and 1 base, there was a span of 17 bases. This chain's CDR3 is CASSGRSLGRNTGELFF. The CDR3 DNA is TGCGCCAGCAGCGGACGCTCACTAGGCCGGAACACCGGGGAGCTGTTTTTT.

J is TRBJ2-7 and V is TRBV5-1; D perhaps matches TRBD2 (6 bases). This CDR3 region has 14 residues. Germline V gene lookup returns CDR1 SGHRS and CDR2 YFSETQ. V lost 1 base and J 3 bases, leaving 11 bases between the germline ends. CDR3 amino acids: CASSLTSPDYEQYF. The CDR3 DNA is TGCGCCAGCAGCTTGACTAGCCCGGACTACGAGCAGTACTTC.

The rearrangement uses TRBV19 and TRBJ2-7; 7 positions match TRBD1. CDR3 length: 14 amino acids. V gave up 7 bases and J gave up 0 bases; unmatched junction bases: 6. Germline CDR1 LNHDA, CDR2 SQIVND (reference sequence). CDR3 in amino acids: CASNPGTVSYEQYF. CDR3 in DNA: TGTGCCAGTAACCCCGGGACAGTCTCCTACGAGCAGTACTTC. The full variable domain, its missing parts supplied by reference TRBV19 and TRBJ2-7, is DGGITQSPKYLFRKEGQNVTLSCEQNLNHDAMYWYRQDPGQGLRLIYYSQIVNDFQKGDIAEGYSVSREKKESFPLTVTSAQKNPTAFYLCASNPGTVSYEQYFGPGTRLTVT.

The chain recombines TRBV6-1 with TRBJ1-5; D perhaps matches TRBD1 (5 bases). V shed 2 bases and J shed 0 bases, with 8 bases lying between them. From germline, CDR1 is MNHNS and CDR2 SASEGT. This CDR3 region has 15 residues. The DNA of the CDR3 is TGTGCCAGCAGTGAAAGGGGTTATAGCAATCAGCCCCAGCATTTT. As protein: CASSERGYSNQPQHF.

This clonotype has at least ten counts. The chain uses TRBV9 and TRBJ2-5; TRBD2 agrees at 13 bases. V lost 3 bases to trimming and J lost 5 bases; unmatched junction nucleotides: 7. The germline CDR1 and CDR2 sequences are SGDLS and YYNGEE. The CDR3 has 16 residues. CDR3 region: CASSDGLAGVAETQYF. CDR3 in DNA: TGTGCCAGCAGCGATGGACTAGCGGGGGTCGCGGAGACCCAGTACTTC.

V and J are TRBV4-3 and TRBJ1-6; tentative D call: TRBD1 (5 bases). The V end was cut by 3 bases, the J end by 5 bases, with 11 bases between. From germline, CDR1 is LGHNA and CDR2 YSLEER. The CDR3 has 15 amino acids. Here the CDR3 DNA reads TGCGCCAGCAGCCATGCAGGGAGGAATAATTCACCCCTCCACTTT. This sequence encodes CASSHAGRNNSPLHF.

The chain joins TRBV11-2 to TRBJ2-7, with 9 bases that match TRBD1. The V gene's germline CDR1 is SGHAT and CDR2 FQNNGV. J gave up 10 bases and V 5 bases, and 9 bases lay outside the gene matches. The CDR3 is 13 residues long. The CDR3 coding sequence is TGTGCCAGCAGCCCGGGACAGGGCGGTGGCCAGTACTTC. This gives the protein CASSPGQGGGQYF.

V gene TRBV2 combines with J gene TRBJ1-2; tentatively, D is TRBD1 (6 bases). The CDR3 runs 14 residues. The germline V gene encodes CDR1 SNHLY and CDR2 FYNNEI. V lost 3 bases to trimming and J lost 4 bases, with 12 bases between them. The CDR3 DNA reads as TGTGCCAGCAGTGAGGGCAGGGGAGCCTATGGCTACACCTTC. Its protein is CASSEGRGAYGYTF. Complete variable domain (other parts from reference TRBV2 and TRBJ1-2): EPEVTQTPSHQVTQMGQEVILRCVPISNHLYFYWYRQILGQKVEFLVSFYNNEISEKSEIFDDQFSVERPDGSNFTLKIRSTKLEDSAMYFCASSEGRGAYGYTFGSGTRLTVV.